The 2 T cell receptor beta chains reported below all come from one sample, sequenced in a study of Ad26.COV2.S vaccination and SARS-CoV-2 variants. Profiling relied on immunoSEQ multiplex PCR, and the TCRdb table lists in-frame clones only, not all of them. The table lists 85,000 to 95,000 clones, about four fifths of them singletons. The specimen was peripheral blood, collected after recovery from COVID-19. These receptors were taken from a human donor who had recovered from COVID-19.

The chain is built from TRBV6-2 or TRBV6-3 and TRBJ2-3; TRBD1 aligns across 8 bases. The CDR3 has 18 residues. CDR1 and CDR2 (germline): MNHEY, SVGEGT. The V and J ends lost 2 bases and 3 bases, in that order; junction bases with no gene match: 13. The CDR3 bases are TGTGCCAGCAGTTACACCAGACAGGGGTCGGATGCAACAGATACGCAGTATTTT. This codes for CASSYTRQGSDATDTQYF.

The table lists this clone with a few counts. V is TRBV27 and J is TRBJ1-4, with 7 bases aligning to TRBD1. CDR1 is MNHEY, CDR2 SMNVEV, per germline (reference sequence). Trimming cost V 8 bases and J 4 bases; bases outside gene matches: 7. This CDR3 comprises 14 residues. In DNA, the CDR3 is TGTGCCAGCGGAAGACAGGGAGGTAATGAAAAACTGTTTTTT. This encodes CASGRQGGNEKLFF.